This TCR beta chain originates from a study of cytomegalovirus exposure and HLA in healthy donors. General study results and limits: A missense DCLRE1C variant was associated with V- and J-gene trimming of TCR beta chains in a later analysis, and an independent cohort replicated the association. In vitro confirmation showed three CMV-associated chains to be CMV antigen specific.

Comments on this clone: Its specificity is unknown.

Primers: 60 Vbeta forward and 13 Jbeta reverse. This table comes from immunoSEQ multiplex PCR, and its TCRdb copy is limited to in-frame clones, with some not included. This table holds about 190,000 clones, more than 60% found once. Germline V gene data show CDR1 as SGHDT and CDR2 as YYEEEE. The CDR3 consists of 16 residues. V lost 1 base and J lost 3, with 16 bases in between. The receptor comes from a woman in her twenties or thirties in good health and CMV-seropositive. This chain links TRBV5-6 with TRBJ2-5, with D perhaps TRBD2 (6 bases). The sequenced sample was PBMCs. CDR3: CASSLPGTDGKETQYF. The CDR3 DNA sequence: TGTGCCAGCAGCTTGCCCGGGACTGACGGAAAAGAGACCCAGTACTTC.